The clone carrying this T cell receptor (beta chain) appeared many times. The data were taken from a study of molecular identifiers for immune sequencing clone quantification. A CD8+CD4-CCR7+CD45RA+ phenotype served as the sorting definition for naive CD8 T cells. Germline loops: CDR1 MDHEN, CDR2 SYDVKM. CDR3 size: 15 residues. Trimming took off 5 bases at V and 0 bases at J, with 11 bases between the two ends. Library preparation followed earlier protocols using designated TCR primers. Using its own MiXCR run on the PCR reads, TCRdb lists one record per CDR3 protein. This table has 460,000 or so distinct CDR3 sequences, around 23% appearing once.

V and J are TRBV28 and TRBJ1-5; D not resolved. Sequencing was carried out using naive CD8+ T cells from blood, with Jurkat cell RNA spiked in. As for subset: FACS-sorted CD8+CD4-CCR7+CD45RA+ naive T cells. The TCR was taken from a human donor in good health. Some libraries in this study had Jurkat cell RNA spiked in. CDR3 DNA sequence: TGTGCCAGCAGTGCTCAGGCTATTAGCAATCAGCCCCAGCATTTT. It encodes CASSAQAISNQPQHF.